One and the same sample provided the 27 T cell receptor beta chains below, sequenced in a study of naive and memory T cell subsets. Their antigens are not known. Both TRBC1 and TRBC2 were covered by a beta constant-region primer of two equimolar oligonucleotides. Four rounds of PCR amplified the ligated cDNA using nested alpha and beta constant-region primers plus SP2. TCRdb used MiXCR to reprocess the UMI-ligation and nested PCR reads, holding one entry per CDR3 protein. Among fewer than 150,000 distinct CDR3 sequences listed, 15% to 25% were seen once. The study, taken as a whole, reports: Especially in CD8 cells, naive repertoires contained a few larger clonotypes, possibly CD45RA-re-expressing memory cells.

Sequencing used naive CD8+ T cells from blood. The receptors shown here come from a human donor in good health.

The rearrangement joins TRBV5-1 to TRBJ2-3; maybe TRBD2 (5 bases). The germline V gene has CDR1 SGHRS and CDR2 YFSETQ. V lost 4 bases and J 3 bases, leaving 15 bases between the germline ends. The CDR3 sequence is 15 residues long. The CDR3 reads CASSRDAGGTDTQYF. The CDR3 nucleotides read TGCGCCAGCAGCCGGGATGCGGGTGGGACAGATACGCAGTATTTT.

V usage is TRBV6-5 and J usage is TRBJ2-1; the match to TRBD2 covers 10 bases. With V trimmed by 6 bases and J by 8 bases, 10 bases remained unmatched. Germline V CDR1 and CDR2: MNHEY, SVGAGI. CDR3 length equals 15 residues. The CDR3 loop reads CASSPLAGAPDEQFF. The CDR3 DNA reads TGTGCCAGCAGCCCCCTAGCGGGAGCCCCCGATGAGCAGTTCTTC.

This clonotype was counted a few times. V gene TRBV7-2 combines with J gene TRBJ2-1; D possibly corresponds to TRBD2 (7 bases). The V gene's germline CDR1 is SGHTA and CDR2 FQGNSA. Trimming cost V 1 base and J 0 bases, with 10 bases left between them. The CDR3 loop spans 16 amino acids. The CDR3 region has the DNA TGTGCCAGCAGCTTAGAGGGGGGGAACTCCTACAATGAGCAGTTCTTC. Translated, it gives CASSLEGGNSYNEQFF.

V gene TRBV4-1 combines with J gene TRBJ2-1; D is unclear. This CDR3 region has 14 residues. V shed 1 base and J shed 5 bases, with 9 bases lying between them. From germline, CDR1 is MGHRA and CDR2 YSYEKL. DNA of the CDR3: TGCGCCAGCAGCCAAGGGGTAGGGCACAATGAGCAGTTCTTC. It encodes CASSQGVGHNEQFF.

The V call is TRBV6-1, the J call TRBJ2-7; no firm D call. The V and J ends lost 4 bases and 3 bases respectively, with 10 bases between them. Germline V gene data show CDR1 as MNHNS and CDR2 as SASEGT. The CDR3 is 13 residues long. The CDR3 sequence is CASSVHLSYEQYF. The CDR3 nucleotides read TGTGCCAGCAGTGTGCACCTCAGCTACGAGCAGTACTTC.

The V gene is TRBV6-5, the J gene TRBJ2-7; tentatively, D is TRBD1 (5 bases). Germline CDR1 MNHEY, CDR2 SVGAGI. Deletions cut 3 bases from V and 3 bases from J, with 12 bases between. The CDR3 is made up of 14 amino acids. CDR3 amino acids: CASSYSAGNYEQYF. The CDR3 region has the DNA TGTGCCAGCAGTTATTCGGCAGGGAACTACGAGCAGTACTTC.

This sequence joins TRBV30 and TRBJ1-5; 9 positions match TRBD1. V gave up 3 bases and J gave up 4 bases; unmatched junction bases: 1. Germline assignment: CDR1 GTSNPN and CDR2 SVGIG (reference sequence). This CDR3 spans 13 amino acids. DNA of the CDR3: TGTGCCTGGAGAGGACAGGGGAATCAGCCCCAGCATTTT. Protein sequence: CAWRGQGNQPQHF.

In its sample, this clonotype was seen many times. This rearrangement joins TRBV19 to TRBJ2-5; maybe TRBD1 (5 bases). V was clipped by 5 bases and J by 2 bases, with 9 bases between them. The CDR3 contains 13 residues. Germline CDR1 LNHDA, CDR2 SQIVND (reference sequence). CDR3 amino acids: CASSGAGQETQYF. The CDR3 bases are TGTGCCAGTAGTGGGGCCGGACAAGAGACCCAGTACTTC.

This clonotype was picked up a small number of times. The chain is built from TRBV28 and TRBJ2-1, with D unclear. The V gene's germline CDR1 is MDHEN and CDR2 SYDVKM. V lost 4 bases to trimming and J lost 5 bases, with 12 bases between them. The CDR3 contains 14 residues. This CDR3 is CASSYPDGDNEQFF. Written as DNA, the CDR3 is TGTGCCAGCAGTTACCCGGACGGAGACAATGAGCAGTTCTTC.

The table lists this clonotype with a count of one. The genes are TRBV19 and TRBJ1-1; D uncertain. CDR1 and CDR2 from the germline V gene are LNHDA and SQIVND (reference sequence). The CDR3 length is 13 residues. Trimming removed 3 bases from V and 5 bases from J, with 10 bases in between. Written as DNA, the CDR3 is TGTGCCAGTAGTATTGCCCCCTGGACTGAAGCTTTCTTT. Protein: CASSIAPWTEAFF.

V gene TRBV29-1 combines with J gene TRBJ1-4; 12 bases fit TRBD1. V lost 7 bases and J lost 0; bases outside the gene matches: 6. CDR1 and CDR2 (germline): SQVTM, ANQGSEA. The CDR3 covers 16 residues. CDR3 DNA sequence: TGCAGCGCAATGGGACAGGGGGCCGCAACTAATGAAAAACTGTTTTTT. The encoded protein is CSAMGQGAATNEKLFF. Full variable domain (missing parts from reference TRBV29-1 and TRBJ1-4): SAVISQKPSRDICQRGTSLTIQCQVDSQVTMMFWYRQQPGQSLTLIATANQGSEATYESGFVIDKFPISRPNLTFSTLTVSNMSPEDSSIYLCSAMGQGAATNEKLFFGSGTQLSVL.

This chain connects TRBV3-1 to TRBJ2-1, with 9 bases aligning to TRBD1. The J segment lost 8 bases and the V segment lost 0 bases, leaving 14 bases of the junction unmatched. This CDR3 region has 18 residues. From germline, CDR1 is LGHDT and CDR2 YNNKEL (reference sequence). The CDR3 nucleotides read TGTGCCAGCAGCCAAGATCTGATTTCTGGGACAGGGTCGGATGAGCAGTTCTTC. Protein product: CASSQDLISGTGSDEQFF.

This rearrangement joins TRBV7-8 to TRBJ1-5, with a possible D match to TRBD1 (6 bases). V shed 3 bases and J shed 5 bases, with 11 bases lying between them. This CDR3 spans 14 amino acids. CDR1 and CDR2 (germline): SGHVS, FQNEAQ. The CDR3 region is CASSFRGPDQPQHF. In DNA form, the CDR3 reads TGTGCCAGCAGCTTCCGGGGGCCGGATCAGCCCCAGCATTTT. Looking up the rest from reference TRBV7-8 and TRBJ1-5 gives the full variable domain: GAGVSQSPRYKVAKRGQDVALRCDPISGHVSLFWYQQALGQGPEFLTYFQNEAQLDKSGLPSDRFFAERPEGSVSTLKIQRTQQEDSAVYLCASSFRGPDQPQHFGDGTRLSIL.

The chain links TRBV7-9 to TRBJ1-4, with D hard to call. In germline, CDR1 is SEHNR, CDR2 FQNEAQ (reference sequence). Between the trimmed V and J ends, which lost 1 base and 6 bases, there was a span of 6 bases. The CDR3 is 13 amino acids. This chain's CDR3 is CASSLVGDEKLFF. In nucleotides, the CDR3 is TGTGCCAGCAGCTTAGTTGGAGATGAAAAACTGTTTTTT.

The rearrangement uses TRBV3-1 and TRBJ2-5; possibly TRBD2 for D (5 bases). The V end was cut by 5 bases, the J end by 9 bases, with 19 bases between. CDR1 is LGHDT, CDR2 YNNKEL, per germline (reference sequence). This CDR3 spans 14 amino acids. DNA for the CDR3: TGTGCCAGCAGCGTACGAGGTCGGCCACTAGCCCAGTACTTC. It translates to CASSVRGRPLAQYF.

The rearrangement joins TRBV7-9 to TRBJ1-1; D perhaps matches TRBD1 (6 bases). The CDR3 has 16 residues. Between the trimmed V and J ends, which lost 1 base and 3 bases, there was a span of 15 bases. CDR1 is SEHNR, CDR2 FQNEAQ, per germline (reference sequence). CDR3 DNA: TGTGCCAGCAGCTTAGTGGGTTCGGGGGCTTACACTGAAGCTTTCTTT. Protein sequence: CASSLVGSGAYTEAFF.

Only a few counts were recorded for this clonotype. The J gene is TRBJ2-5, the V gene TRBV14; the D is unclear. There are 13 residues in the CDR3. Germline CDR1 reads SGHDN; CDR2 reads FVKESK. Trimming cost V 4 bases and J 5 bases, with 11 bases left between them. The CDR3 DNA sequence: TGTGCCAGCAGCCGATACTTCGATGAGACCCAGTACTTC. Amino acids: CASSRYFDETQYF.

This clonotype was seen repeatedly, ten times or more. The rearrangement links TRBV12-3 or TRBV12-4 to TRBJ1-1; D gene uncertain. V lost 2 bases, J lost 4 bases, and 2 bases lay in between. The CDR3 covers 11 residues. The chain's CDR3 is CASSLSTEAFF. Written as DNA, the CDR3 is TGTGCCAGCAGTTTATCCACTGAAGCTTTCTTT.

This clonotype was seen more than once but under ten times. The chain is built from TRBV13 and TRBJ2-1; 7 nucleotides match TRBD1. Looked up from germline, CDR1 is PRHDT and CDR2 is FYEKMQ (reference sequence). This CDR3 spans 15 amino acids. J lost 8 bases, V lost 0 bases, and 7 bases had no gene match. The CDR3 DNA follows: TGTGCCAGCAGCTTAGGGACAGGGATGTTGTATGAGCAGTTCTTC. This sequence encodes CASSLGTGMLYEQFF.

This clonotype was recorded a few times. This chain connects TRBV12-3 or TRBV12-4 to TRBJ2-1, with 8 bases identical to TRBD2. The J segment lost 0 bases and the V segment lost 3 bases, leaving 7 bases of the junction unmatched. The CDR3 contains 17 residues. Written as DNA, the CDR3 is TGTGCCAGCAGTTTTTGGGGACTAGTCAGCTCCTACAATGAGCAGTTCTTC. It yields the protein CASSFWGLVSSYNEQFF.

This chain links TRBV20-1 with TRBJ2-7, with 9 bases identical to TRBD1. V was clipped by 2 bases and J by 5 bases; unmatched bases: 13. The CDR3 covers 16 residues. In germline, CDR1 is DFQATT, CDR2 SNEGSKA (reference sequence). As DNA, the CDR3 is TGCAGTGCTAGAACTATCAGAATCCGGGACAGGGACGAGCAGTACTTC. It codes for CSARTIRIRDRDEQYF.

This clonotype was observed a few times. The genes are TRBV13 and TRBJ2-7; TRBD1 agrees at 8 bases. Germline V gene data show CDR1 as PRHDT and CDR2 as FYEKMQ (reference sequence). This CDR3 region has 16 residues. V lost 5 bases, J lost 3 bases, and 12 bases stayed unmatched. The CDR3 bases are TGTGCCAGCAGCCAGGTGCGGACAGGGCAACTCTACGAGCAGTACTTC. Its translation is CASSQVRTGQLYEQYF.

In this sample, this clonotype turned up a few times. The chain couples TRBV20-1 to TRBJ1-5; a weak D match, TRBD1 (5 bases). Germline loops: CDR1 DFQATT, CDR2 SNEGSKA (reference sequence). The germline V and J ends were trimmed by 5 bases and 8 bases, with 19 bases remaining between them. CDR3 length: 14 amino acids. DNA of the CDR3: TGCAGTGCTGGTGGGACTTCAGTTAGGGAGCCCCAGCATTTT. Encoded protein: CSAGGTSVREPQHF.

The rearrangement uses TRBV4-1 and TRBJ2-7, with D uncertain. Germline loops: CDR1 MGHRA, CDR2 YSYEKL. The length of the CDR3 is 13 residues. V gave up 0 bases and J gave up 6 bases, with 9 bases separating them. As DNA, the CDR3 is TGCGCCAGCAGCCAAGATTATCTTGGCGAGCAGTACTTC. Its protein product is CASSQDYLGEQYF.

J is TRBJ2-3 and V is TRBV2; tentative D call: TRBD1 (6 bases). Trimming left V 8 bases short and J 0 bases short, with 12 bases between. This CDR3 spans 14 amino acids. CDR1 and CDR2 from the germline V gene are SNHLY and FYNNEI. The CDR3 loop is CASASTGSTDTQYF. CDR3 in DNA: TGTGCCAGCGCAAGCACAGGGAGCACAGATACGCAGTATTTT. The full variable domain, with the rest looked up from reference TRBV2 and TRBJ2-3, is EPEVTQTPSHQVTQMGQEVILRCVPISNHLYFYWYRQILGQKVEFLVSFYNNEISEKSEIFDDQFSVERPDGSNFTLKIRSTKLEDSAMYFCASASTGSTDTQYFGPGTRLTVL.

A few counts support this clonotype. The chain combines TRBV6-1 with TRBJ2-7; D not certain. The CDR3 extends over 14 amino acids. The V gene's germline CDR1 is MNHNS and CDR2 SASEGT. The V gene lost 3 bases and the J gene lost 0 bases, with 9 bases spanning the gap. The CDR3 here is CASSEEHHSYEQYF. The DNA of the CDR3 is TGTGCCAGCAGTGAGGAACACCACTCCTACGAGCAGTACTTC.

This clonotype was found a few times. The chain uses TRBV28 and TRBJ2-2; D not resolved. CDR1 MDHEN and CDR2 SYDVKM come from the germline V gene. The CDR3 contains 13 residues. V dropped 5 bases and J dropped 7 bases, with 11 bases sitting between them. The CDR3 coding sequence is TGTGCCAGCAGTATTATCAGGTTCGGGGAGCTGTTTTTT. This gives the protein CASSIIRFGELFF. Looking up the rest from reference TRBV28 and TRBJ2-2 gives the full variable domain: DVKVTQSSRYLVKRTGEKVFLECVQDMDHENMFWYRQDPGLGLRLIYFSYDVKMKEKGDIPEGYSVSREKKERFSLILESASTNQTSMYLCASSIIRFGELFFGEGSRLTVL.